This T cell receptor beta chain was identified in a study of T cell responses to AZD1222 COVID-19 vaccine. The CDR3 extends over 16 amino acids. V dropped 5 bases and J dropped 8; count of bases not matched to a gene: 12. Germline values: CDR1 MDHEN, CDR2 SYDVKM. Clones were read by immunoSEQ multiplex PCR, and TCRdb kept only the in-frame ones, dropping some. The table shows 150,000 to 200,000 clones, with 94% occurring only once. The sample in question was peripheral blood, obtained 28 days after the second AZD1222 dose. This chain connects TRBV28 to TRBJ2-1; 10 bases are shared with TRBD2. The TCR sequence derives from an adult who received the AZD1222 COVID-19 vaccine. The CDR3 bases are TGTGCCAGCAGTCTTACTCGACTAGCGGGTGGGGATGAGCAGTTCTTC. It encodes CASSLTRLAGGDEQFF.